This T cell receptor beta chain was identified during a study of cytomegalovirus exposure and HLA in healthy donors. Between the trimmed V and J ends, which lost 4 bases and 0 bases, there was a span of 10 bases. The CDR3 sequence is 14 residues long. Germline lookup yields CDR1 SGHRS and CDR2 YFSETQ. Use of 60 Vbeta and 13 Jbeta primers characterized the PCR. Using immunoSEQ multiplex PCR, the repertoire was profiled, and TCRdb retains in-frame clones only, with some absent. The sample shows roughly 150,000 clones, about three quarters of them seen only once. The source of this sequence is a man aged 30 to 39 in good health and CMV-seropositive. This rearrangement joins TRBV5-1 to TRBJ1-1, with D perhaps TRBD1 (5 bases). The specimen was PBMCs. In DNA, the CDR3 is TGCGCCAGCAGCCTGCAGACAGTGAACACTGAAGCTTTCTTT. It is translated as CASSLQTVNTEAFF.